One and the same sample provided the 20 T cell receptor beta chains below, sequenced in a study of T cell responses to AZD1222 COVID-19 vaccine. Some clones are missing from TCRdb's copy, which holds only in-frame ones; the method was immunoSEQ multiplex PCR. This sample has some 84,000 clones, with about 83% found just once. This material consisted of peripheral blood, taken 28 days after the second AZD1222 dose. The receptors come from an adult who received the AZD1222 COVID-19 vaccine.

The chain employs TRBV19 and TRBJ1-1, with 9 bases fitting TRBD1. CDR1 is LNHDA and CDR2 is SQIVND in the germline V gene (reference sequence). This CDR3 region has 12 residues. V lost 6 bases and J lost 11; bases outside the gene matches: 7. The CDR3 loop is CASSGQGWYAFF. The CDR3 DNA is TGTGCCAGTAGCGGACAGGGGTGGTACGCTTTCTTT.

As regards this clone: One junction end disagrees with the germline gene, perhaps due to a read error. This chain uses TRBV7-7 with TRBJ2-1; the match to TRBD1 covers 7 bases. The CDR3 has 17 residues. Per germline, CDR1 SSHAT and CDR2 FNYEAQ (reference sequence). The CDR3 loop reads CASSLGFLGGRWNEQFF. The CDR3 bases are TGTGCTAGCAGCTTAGGCTTTTTAGGGGGCCGATGGAATGAGCAGTTCTTC.

This clone was counted once. V and J are TRBV7-9 and TRBJ2-7; 10 bases line up with TRBD2. After removal of 5 bases from V and 3 bases from J, the junction contained 7 bases not matched to a gene. CDR1 and CDR2 from the germline V gene are SEHNR and FQNEAQ (reference sequence). The CDR3 totals 15 residues. Here the CDR3 reads CASSLSAGGIYEQYF. The CDR3 bases are TGTGCCAGCAGCCTCTCAGCGGGGGGGATCTACGAGCAGTACTTC.

This chain joins TRBV15 and TRBJ1-6; D is possibly TRBD1 (6 bases). The CDR3 sequence is 14 residues long. Germline V gene lookup returns CDR1 LNHNV and CDR2 YYDKDF (reference sequence). Trimming took 4 bases from V and 10 from J, leaving 14 bases between them. As DNA, the CDR3 is TGTGCCACCAGCAAACAGGGTTACGGATCACCCCTCCACTTT. Residues: CATSKQGYGSPLHF.

The rearrangement uses TRBV6-2 or TRBV6-3 and TRBJ1-1, with D possibly matching TRBD1 (6 bases). V lost 5 bases, J lost 3 bases, and 13 bases lay in between. In germline, CDR1 is MNHEY, CDR2 SVGEGT. The CDR3 spans 14 residues. This CDR3 reads CASSRTGFDTEAFF. For the CDR3, the DNA is TGTGCCAGCAGTCGAACAGGGTTTGACACTGAAGCTTTCTTT.

The rearrangement uses TRBV11-2 and TRBJ2-7; no clear D gene. Per germline, CDR1 SGHAT and CDR2 FQNNGV. The CDR3 totals 14 residues. Trimming cost V 3 bases and J 0 bases, with 9 bases left between them. As DNA, the CDR3 is TGTGCCAGCAGCTTCGCCGAGAGCTCCTACGAGCAGTACTTC. Its translation: CASSFAESSYEQYF.

The CDR3 bases are TGTGCCTGGAGTGTAGGGGGGGCCCAAGAGACCCAGTACTTC. Its translation is CAWSVGGAQETQYF. The chain is built from TRBV30 and TRBJ2-5, with D possibly TRBD2 on 7 matching bases. Germline lookup yields CDR1 GTSNPN and CDR2 SVGIG (reference sequence). The V and J ends lost 0 bases and 1 base respectively, with 9 bases between them. The CDR3 extends over 14 amino acids.

V gene TRBV7-3 combines with J gene TRBJ1-1, with D possibly being TRBD1 (5 bases). CDR3 length: 13 amino acids. Trimming stripped 6 bases from V and 6 bases from J, with 14 bases between. Germline V lookup: CDR1 SGHTA, CDR2 FQGTGA. The CDR3 coding sequence is TGTGCCAGCAGTTTCGGGGCGGGAGCTGAAGCTTTCTTT. Residues: CASSFGAGAEAFF. Full variable domain (remainder filled in from reference TRBV7-3 and TRBJ1-1): GAGVSQTPSNKVTEKGKYVELRCDPISGHTALYWYRQSLGQGPEFLIYFQGTGAADDSGLPNDRFFAVRPEGSVSTLKIQRTERGDSAVYLCASSFGAGAEAFFGQGTRLTVV.

This clone was counted only a few times. The V call is TRBV10-3, the J call TRBJ1-6, with 10 bases identical to TRBD1. V dropped 6 bases and J dropped 0; count of bases not matched to a gene: 5. This CDR3 is 17 amino acids long. Germline lookup yields CDR1 ENHRY and CDR2 SYGVKD. The CDR3 DNA reads TGTGCCATCAGCCGGGACAGGGGACACTCCTATAATTCACCCCTCCACTTT. Amino acids: CAISRDRGHSYNSPLHF.

To note about this clone: Since no conserved phenylalanine or tryptophan closes the CDR3, a read error is the likely cause. Because the CDR3's place on the DNA is in doubt, the DNA is left out and the CDR3 is given as listed by TCRdb. The rearrangement joins TRBV7-9 to TRBJ1-3; no DNA check was done on the table's D call, TRBD1. Germline V CDR1 and CDR2: SEHNR, FQNEAQ (reference sequence). The CDR3 contains 9 residues when both ends are counted. The chain's CDR3 is CASSFEDSL.

Comment on this clone: Other DNA sequences in the sample encode the same CDR3. CDR3 DNA: TGTGCCAGCAGCCAGAGGGACTACGAGCAGTACTTC. It translates to CASSQRDYEQYF. J is TRBJ2-7 and V is TRBV3-1 (or the pseudogene TRBV3-2); the D gene is possibly TRBD2 (5 bases). The germline V gene encodes CDR1 LGHDT and CDR2 YNNKEL (reference sequence). The CDR3 is 12 amino acids. The V end lost 3 bases, the J end lost 3 bases, and 6 bases lay between the germline ends.

The J gene is TRBJ2-2, the V gene TRBV4-1; 8 bases align to TRBD1. With 4 bases clipped from V and 5 bases from J, the junction kept 12 bases outside the gene matches. The CDR3 has 17 residues. CDR1 and CDR2 (germline): MGHRA, YSYEKL. CDR3 nucleotides: TGCGCCAGCAGCCTAGGGCAGGGGGCGTTGGTTACCGGGGAGCTGTTTTTT. Translated: CASSLGQGALVTGELFF.

This clone has only a few counts. The V gene is TRBV6-6, the J gene TRBJ2-7, with a weak D call TRBD1 (6 bases). Germline values: CDR1 MNHNY, CDR2 SVGAGI (reference sequence). V lost 6 bases, J lost 0 bases, and 12 bases lay in between. The CDR3 length is 14 residues. CDR3 bases: TGTGCCAGCAGACGCAGGACAGACTCCTACGAGCAGTACTTC. Amino acids: CASRRRTDSYEQYF.

This clone was observed once. V and J are TRBV10-3 and TRBJ2-3; 9 bases align to TRBD2. Germline V CDR1 and CDR2: ENHRY, SYGVKD. The CDR3 has 18 amino acids. The V segment lost 6 bases and the J segment 0 bases; nucleotides outside the gene matches: 13. The CDR3 nucleotides are TGTGCCATCAGGGGACCGGGACTAGCAGAATTCAGCACAGATACGCAGTATTTT. This gives the protein CAIRGPGLAEFSTDTQYF.

The chain uses TRBV12-3 or TRBV12-4 and TRBJ1-1; D gene unclear. This CDR3 contains 13 residues. V was clipped by 5 bases and J by 7 bases, with 14 bases between them. Here the CDR3 reads CASSRALGYEAFF. CDR3 in DNA: TGTGCCAGCAGTCGAGCTTTAGGCTATGAAGCTTTCTTT.

The chain recombines TRBV7-9 with TRBJ2-7; 10 bases match TRBD1. Germline CDR1 reads SEHNR; CDR2 reads FQNEAQ (reference sequence). The V segment lost 5 bases and the J segment 6 bases; nucleotides outside the gene matches: 7. The CDR3 has 14 residues. CDR3 region: CASSGRDRGSEQYF. The DNA of the CDR3 is TGTGCCAGCAGCGGCCGGGACAGGGGAAGCGAGCAGTACTTC.

This chain uses TRBV7-3 with TRBJ2-1; perhaps D is TRBD1 or TRBD2 (5 bases each). V dropped 6 bases and J dropped 0 bases, with 12 bases sitting between them. This CDR3 has 15 residues. Per germline, CDR1 SGHTA and CDR2 FQGTGA. CDR3 protein: CASSGTRSSYNEQFF. CDR3 coding DNA: TGTGCCAGCAGTGGGACCCGGAGCTCCTACAATGAGCAGTTCTTC.

The chain combines TRBV6-5 with TRBJ2-5, with 10 bases that match TRBD2. The CDR3 has 15 amino acids. The germline gives CDR1 MNHEY, CDR2 SVGAGI. Trimming took 2 bases from V and 7 from J; bases not matched to a gene: 7. The CDR3 region is CASSYKAGGPGTQYF. The DNA of the CDR3 is TGTGCCAGCAGTTACAAAGCGGGGGGGCCGGGGACCCAGTACTTC.

In its sample, this clone was seen a few times. V and J are TRBV5-1 and TRBJ2-1, with TRBD1 matching over 10 bases. The CDR3 sequence is 16 residues long. Germline CDR1 is SGHRS and CDR2 is YFSETQ. With V trimmed by 4 bases and J by 6 bases, 10 bases remained unmatched. CDR3 loop: CASSGSGTGVVNEQFF. In DNA, the CDR3 is TGCGCCAGCAGCGGATCCGGGACAGGGGTTGTCAATGAGCAGTTCTTC.

The CDR3 DNA reads TGTGCCAGCAGCTTAGCCCTTCGGGGTGAATTCATGTACTTC. Translation: CASSLALRGEFMYF. V and J are TRBV7-2 and TRBJ2-5; D perhaps matches TRBD2 (5 bases). Germline V CDR1 and CDR2: SGHTA, FQGNSA. This CDR3 has 14 residues. Trimming took off 0 bases at V and 13 bases at J, with 18 bases between the two ends.